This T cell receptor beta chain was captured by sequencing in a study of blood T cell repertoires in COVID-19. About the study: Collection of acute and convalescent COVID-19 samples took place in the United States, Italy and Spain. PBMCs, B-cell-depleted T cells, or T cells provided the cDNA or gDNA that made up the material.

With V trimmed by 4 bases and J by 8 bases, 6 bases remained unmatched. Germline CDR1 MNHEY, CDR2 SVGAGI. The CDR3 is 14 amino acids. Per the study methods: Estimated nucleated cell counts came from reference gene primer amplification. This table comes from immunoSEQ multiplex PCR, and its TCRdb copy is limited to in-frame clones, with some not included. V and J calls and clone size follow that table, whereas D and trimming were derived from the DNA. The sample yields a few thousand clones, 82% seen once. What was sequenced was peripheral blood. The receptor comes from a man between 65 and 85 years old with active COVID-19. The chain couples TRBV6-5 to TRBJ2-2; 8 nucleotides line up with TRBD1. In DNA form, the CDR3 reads TGTGCCAGCAGTTCCAGACAGGGGTGGGGGGAGCTGTTTTTT. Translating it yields CASSSRQGWGELFF.